The source of this T cell receptor (beta chain) is a study of T cell repertoires in cytomegalovirus infection. The overall study: Public TCR beta signatures indicated both CMV infection and matching HLA type.

The length of the CDR3 is 14 residues. Germline loops: CDR1 SGHRS, CDR2 YFSETQ. V shed 4 bases and J shed 6 bases, with 14 bases lying between them. This clonotype was picked up a small number of times. Its antigen remains unknown. Using its own MiXCR run on the reads, TCRdb lists one record per CDR3 protein. The data show approximately 1,000,000 distinct CDR3 sequences, roughly 30% seen once. Broader study findings: The ex vivo response was dominated by HLA-C-restricted CMV-specific TCR beta clonotypes.

Material: cultured CD8+ T cells from PBMCs, obtained from culture after CMV antigen stimulation. V usage is TRBV5-1 and J usage is TRBJ1-5, with no clear D. The receptor comes from a human donor in good health (CMV status not recorded). Some clones in this sample may be carry-over from other donors' samples. CDR3 nucleotide sequence: TGCGCCAGCAGCGAGGATGGGTCTGGTCAGCCCCAGCATTTT. Protein product: CASSEDGSGQPQHF.